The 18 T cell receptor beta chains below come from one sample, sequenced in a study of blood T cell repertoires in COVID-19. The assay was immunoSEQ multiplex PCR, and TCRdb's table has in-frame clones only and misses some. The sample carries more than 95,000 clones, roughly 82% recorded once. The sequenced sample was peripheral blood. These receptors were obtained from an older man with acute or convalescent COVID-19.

The CDR3 DNA is TGTGCCAGCAGCTCCCCGGGGGGGGCCGGGGAGCTGTTTTTT. Amino acids: CASSSPGGAGELFF. The V call is TRBV6-2 or TRBV6-3, the J call TRBJ2-2, with 8 positions matching TRBD2. This CDR3 spans 14 amino acids. V was pared by 6 bases and J by 6 bases, with 6 bases of the junction left unmatched. CDR1 is MNHEY and CDR2 is SVGEGT in the germline V gene.

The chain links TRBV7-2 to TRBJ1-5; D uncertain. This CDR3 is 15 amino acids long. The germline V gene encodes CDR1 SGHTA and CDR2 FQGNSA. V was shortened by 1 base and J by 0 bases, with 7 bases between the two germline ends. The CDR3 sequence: CASSLVVDSNQPQHF. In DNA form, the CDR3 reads TGTGCCAGCAGCTTAGTAGTCGATAGCAATCAGCCCCAGCATTTT.

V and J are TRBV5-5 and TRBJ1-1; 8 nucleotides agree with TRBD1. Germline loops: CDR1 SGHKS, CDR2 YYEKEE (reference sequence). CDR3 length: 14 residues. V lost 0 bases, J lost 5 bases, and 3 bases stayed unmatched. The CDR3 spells CASSLEQGGTEAFF. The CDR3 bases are TGTGCCAGCAGCTTGGAACAGGGGGGGACTGAAGCTTTCTTT.

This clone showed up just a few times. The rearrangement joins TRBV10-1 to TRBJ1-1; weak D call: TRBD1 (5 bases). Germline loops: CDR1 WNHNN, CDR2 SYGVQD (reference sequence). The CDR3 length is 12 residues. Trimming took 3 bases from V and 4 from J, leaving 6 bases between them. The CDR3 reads CASSEGVTEAFF. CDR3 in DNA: TGCGCCAGCAGTGAAGGGGTCACTGAAGCTTTCTTT.

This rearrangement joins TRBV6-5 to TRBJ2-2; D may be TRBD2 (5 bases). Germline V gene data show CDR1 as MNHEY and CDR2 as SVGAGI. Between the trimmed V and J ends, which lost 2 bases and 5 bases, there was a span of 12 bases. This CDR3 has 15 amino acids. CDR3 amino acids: CASSYGSGSTGELFF. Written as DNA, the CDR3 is TGTGCCAGCAGTTACGGGAGTGGTTCGACCGGGGAGCTGTTTTTT.

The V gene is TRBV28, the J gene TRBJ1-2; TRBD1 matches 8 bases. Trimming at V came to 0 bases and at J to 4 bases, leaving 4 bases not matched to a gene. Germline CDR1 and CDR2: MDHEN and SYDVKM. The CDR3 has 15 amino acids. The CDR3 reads CASSLWPGGSYGYTF. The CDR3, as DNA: TGTGCCAGCAGTTTATGGCCAGGGGGCAGCTATGGCTACACCTTC.

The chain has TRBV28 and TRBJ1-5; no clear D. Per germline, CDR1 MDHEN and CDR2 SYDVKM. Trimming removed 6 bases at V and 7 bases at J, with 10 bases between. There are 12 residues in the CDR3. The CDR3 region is CASRSTTQPQHF. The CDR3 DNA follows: TGTGCCAGCAGATCGACAACACAGCCCCAGCATTTT.

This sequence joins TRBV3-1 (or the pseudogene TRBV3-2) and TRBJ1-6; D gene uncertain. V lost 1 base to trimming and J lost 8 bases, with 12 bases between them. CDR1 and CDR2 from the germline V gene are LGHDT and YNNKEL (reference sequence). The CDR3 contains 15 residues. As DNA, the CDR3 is TGTGCCAGCAGCCAAGGGGGTGGCGGGGATTCACCCCTCCACTTT. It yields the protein CASSQGGGGDSPLHF.

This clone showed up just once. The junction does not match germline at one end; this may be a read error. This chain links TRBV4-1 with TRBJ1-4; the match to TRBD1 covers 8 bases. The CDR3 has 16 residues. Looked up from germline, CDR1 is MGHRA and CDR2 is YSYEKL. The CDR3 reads CASSQGRTGGSEKLLF. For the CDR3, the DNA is TGCGCCAGCAGCCAAGGGCGAACAGGGGGATCCGAAAAACTGCTTTTT.

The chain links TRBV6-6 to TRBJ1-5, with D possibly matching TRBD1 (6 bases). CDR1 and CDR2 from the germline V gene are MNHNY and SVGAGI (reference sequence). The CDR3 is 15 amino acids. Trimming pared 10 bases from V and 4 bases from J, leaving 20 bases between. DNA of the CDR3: TGTGCCACAAAAGAGGGGGTAGAATGGAATCAGCCCCAGCATTTT. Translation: CATKEGVEWNQPQHF.

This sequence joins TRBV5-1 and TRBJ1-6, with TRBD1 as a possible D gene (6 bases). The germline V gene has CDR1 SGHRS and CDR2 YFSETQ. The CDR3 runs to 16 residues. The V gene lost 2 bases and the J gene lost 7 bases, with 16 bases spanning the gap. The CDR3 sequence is CASSLSGVVANSPLHF. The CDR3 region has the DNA TGCGCCAGCAGCTTATCAGGGGTCGTAGCCAATTCACCCCTCCACTTT.

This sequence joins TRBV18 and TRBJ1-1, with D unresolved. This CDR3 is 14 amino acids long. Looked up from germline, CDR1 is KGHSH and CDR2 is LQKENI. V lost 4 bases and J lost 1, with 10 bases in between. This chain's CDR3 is CASSLQRENTEAFF. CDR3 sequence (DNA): TGTGCCAGCTCACTACAGCGGGAGAACACTGAAGCTTTCTTT.

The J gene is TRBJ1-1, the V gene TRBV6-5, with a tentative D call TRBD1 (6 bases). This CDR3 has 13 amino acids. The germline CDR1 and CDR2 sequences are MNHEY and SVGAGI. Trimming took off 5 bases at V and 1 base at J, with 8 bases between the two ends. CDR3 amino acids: CASSMTGNTEAFF. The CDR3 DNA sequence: TGTGCCAGCAGTATGACAGGGAACACTGAAGCTTTCTTT.

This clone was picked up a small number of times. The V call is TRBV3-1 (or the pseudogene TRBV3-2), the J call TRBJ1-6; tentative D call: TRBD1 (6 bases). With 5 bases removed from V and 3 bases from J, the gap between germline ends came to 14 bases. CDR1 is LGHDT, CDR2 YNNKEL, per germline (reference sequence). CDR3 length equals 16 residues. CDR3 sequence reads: CASSKRVDSYNSPLHF. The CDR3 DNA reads TGTGCCAGCAGCAAGAGGGTGGACAGCTATAATTCACCCCTCCACTTT.

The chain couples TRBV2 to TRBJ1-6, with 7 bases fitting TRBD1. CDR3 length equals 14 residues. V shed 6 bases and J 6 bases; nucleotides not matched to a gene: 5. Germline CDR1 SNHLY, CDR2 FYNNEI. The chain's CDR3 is CASSRDRINSPLHF. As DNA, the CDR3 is TGTGCCAGCAGCCGGGACAGAATTAATTCACCCCTCCACTTT.

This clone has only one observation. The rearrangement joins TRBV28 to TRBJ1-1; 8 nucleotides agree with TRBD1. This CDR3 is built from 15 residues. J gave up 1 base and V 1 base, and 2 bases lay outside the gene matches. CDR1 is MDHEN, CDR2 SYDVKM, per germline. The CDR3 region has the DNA TGTGCCAGCAGTTTATATCAGGGGGCGAACACTGAAGCTTTCTTT. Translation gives CASSLYQGANTEAFF.

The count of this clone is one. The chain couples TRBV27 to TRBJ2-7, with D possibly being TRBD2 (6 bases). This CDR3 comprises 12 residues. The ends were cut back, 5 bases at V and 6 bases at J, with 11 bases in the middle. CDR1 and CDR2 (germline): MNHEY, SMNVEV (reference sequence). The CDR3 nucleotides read TGTGCCAGCAGTGGGGGGTGGGGCGAGCAGTACTTC. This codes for CASSGGWGEQYF.

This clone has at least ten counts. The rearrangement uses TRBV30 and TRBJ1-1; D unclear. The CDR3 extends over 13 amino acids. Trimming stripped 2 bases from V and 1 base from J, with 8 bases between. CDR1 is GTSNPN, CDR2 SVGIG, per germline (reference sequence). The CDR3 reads CAWSPQSNTEAFF. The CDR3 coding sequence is TGTGCCTGGAGTCCACAGTCGAACACTGAAGCTTTCTTT.